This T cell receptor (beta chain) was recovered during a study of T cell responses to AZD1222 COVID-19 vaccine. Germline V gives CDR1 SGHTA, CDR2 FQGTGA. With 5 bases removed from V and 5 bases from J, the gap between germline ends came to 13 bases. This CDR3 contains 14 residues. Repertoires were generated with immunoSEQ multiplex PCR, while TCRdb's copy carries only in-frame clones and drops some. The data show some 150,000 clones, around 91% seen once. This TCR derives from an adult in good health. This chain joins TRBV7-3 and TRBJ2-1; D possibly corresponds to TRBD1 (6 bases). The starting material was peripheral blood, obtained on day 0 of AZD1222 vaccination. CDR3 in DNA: TGTGCCAGCAGCCTCCAGGGGTGGGACAATGAGCAGTTCTTC. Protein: CASSLQGWDNEQFF.